Described below is a single T cell receptor beta chain sequence and its context. J was trimmed by 5 bases and V by 2 bases; bases with no gene match: 0. This CDR3 contains 14 residues. Germline-derived CDR1 and CDR2 are MNHEY and SMNVEV (reference sequence). Original data processing: Reference gene primers were amplified, and this amplification served to estimate nucleated cell counts. Produced via immunoSEQ multiplex PCR; TCRdb's table is partial and in-frame only. The D gene and trimming were derived from the DNA, and the V and J assignments and clone size from that table. The sample carries about 430,000 clones, 80% to 90% recorded once. The record originates from a study of blood T cell repertoires in COVID-19. Study summary: The origin of the acute and convalescent COVID-19 samples was the United States, Italy and Spain. The analysed material was cDNA or gDNA that came from T cells, B-cell-depleted T cells, or PBMCs.

Seattle patients were enrolled during active infection and followed longitudinally. This chain uses TRBV27 with TRBJ2-2; 9 bases fit TRBD1. Sequencing was done on a sample of peripheral blood. This clonotype was obtained from a man between 18 and 35 years old with COVID-19, enrolled during active disease. For the CDR3, the DNA is TGTGCCAGCAGTTTAGGACAGGGGACCGGGGAGCTGTTTTTT. Its translation is CASSLGQGTGELFF.